These 23 T cell receptor beta chains originate from one sample sequenced in a study of T cells in narcolepsy. TCRdb's table, derived via immunoSEQ multiplex PCR, lists solely in-frame clones and lacks some. Of tens of thousands of clones detected, roughly 62% appear once; the ten largest clones hold approximately 12%. The material sequenced was memory (CD45RA-) CD4+ T cells from blood. The receptors were gathered from a human donor in good health.

The chain joins TRBV7-8 to TRBJ2-7; D is perhaps TRBD1 or TRBD2 (5 bases each). The V end was cut by 5 bases, the J end by 0 bases, with 14 bases between. Germline values: CDR1 SGHVS, CDR2 FQNEAQ. The CDR3 covers 15 residues. The CDR3 is CASSQGDGSSYEQYF. DNA for the CDR3: TGTGCCAGCAGCCAAGGGGACGGCAGCTCCTACGAGCAGTACTTC.

This sequence joins TRBV19 and TRBJ2-7, with 13 bases identical to TRBD2. Germline trimming cut 5 bases from V and 5 bases from J; bases unmatched to any gene: 6. Germline CDR1 LNHDA, CDR2 SQIVND (reference sequence). The CDR3 loop spans 15 amino acids. CDR3 nucleotides: TGTGCCAGTAGTGTCGGACTAGCGGGAGCCCACGAGCAGTACTTC. Its protein is CASSVGLAGAHEQYF.

The chain joins TRBV7-3 to TRBJ1-1; D gene unclear. The germline gives CDR1 SGHTA, CDR2 FQGTGA. The CDR3 spans 13 residues. The germline V and J ends were trimmed by 4 bases and 4 bases, with 10 bases remaining between them. This chain's CDR3 is CASSSSGGTEAFF. In DNA form, the CDR3 reads TGTGCCAGCAGCTCCTCGGGCGGCACTGAAGCTTTCTTT.

The V and J genes are TRBV29-1 and TRBJ2-1; TRBD1 matches 7 bases. V lost 5 bases and J lost 5; bases outside the gene matches: 9. The CDR3 is made up of 14 amino acids. CDR1 is SQVTM, CDR2 ANQGSEA, per germline. CDR3 loop: CSVRAGGVNNEQFF. CDR3 DNA: TGCAGCGTTCGGGCAGGGGGTGTTAACAATGAGCAGTTCTTC.

This clone was found once. Additional DNA sequences in this sample encode the identical CDR3. The chain carries TRBV5-4 and TRBJ2-5; D might be TRBD1 (5 bases). The CDR3 totals 13 residues. The germline CDR1 and CDR2 sequences are SGHNT and YYREEE (reference sequence). V lost 0 bases, J lost 3 bases, and 6 bases lay in between. The CDR3 loop is CASSLVGEETQYF. Written as DNA, the CDR3 is TGTGCCAGCAGCTTGGTAGGGGAAGAGACCCAGTACTTC. The full variable domain, with the rest looked up from reference TRBV5-4 and TRBJ2-5, is ETGVTQSPTHLIKTRGQQVTLRCSSQSGHNTVSWYQQALGQGPQFIFQYYREEENGRGNFPPRFSGLQFPNYSSELNVNALELDDSALYLCASSLVGEETQYFGPGTRLLVL.

The rearrangement uses TRBV10-3 and TRBJ2-3, with a weak D call TRBD2 (6 bases). The CDR3 totals 17 residues. V dropped 6 bases and J dropped 2 bases, with 21 bases sitting between them. In germline, CDR1 is ENHRY, CDR2 SYGVKD. CDR3 nucleotides: TGTGCCATCAGACTTAGCGGCCACAAGTTGGTCACAGATACGCAGTATTTT. This sequence encodes CAIRLSGHKLVTDTQYF.

In this sample, this clone turned up a few times. The chain carries TRBV5-1 and TRBJ2-3; D remains ambiguous. The CDR3 runs to 12 residues. Trimming left V 1 base short and J 10 bases short, with 10 bases between. Germline V CDR1 and CDR2: SGHRS, YFSETQ. The CDR3 DNA reads TGCGCCAGCAGCTTGAAGCCAGAGGCGCAGTATTTT. Its translation: CASSLKPEAQYF.

This clone was detected only a few times. The gene calls are TRBV11-2 and TRBJ2-7, with unresolved D. Germline values: CDR1 SGHAT, CDR2 FQNNGV. Trimming pared 2 bases from V and 2 bases from J, leaving 10 bases between. The CDR3 contains 14 residues. In nucleotides, the CDR3 is TGTGCCAGCAGCTTATCGCGGCAGCCCTACGAGCAGTACTTC. It codes for CASSLSRQPYEQYF.

This clone was seen only a few times. V usage is TRBV27 and J usage is TRBJ2-5, with 7 bases fitting TRBD2. After removal of 6 bases from V and 3 bases from J, the junction contained 10 bases not matched to a gene. Germline V gene sequence: CDR1 MNHEY, CDR2 SMNVEV (reference sequence). The CDR3 runs to 15 residues. CDR3 loop: CASRERGPNKETQYF. The CDR3 coding sequence is TGTGCCAGCAGGGAGCGGGGTCCGAACAAAGAGACCCAGTACTTC.

The CDR3 protein is CASSSGLNSPLHF. The CDR3 DNA follows: TGTGCCAGTAGTTCGGGACTGAATTCACCCCTCCACTTT. The chain couples TRBV19 to TRBJ1-6, with D tentatively TRBD1 (5 bases). The V end was cut by 5 bases, the J end by 7 bases, with 9 bases between. Germline CDR1 reads LNHDA; CDR2 reads SQIVND (reference sequence). The CDR3 sequence is 13 residues long.

The CDR3, as DNA: TGTGCCAGCAGTTTCGATAGGAGGATAGAGACCCAGTACTTC. This translates into CASSFDRRIETQYF. The chain employs TRBV28 and TRBJ2-5, with D perhaps matching TRBD2 (5 bases). Germline V lookup: CDR1 MDHEN, CDR2 SYDVKM. The CDR3 loop spans 14 amino acids. V shed 3 bases and J shed 4 bases, with 12 bases lying between them.

This clone has only one observation. This chain links TRBV6-5 with TRBJ1-2; D is ambiguous. Germline CDR1 is MNHEY and CDR2 is SVGAGI. V was cut by 0 bases and J by 12 bases, with 17 bases left in between. The CDR3 has 14 residues. The CDR3 is CASSYSNTKAGHTF. The CDR3 DNA reads as TGTGCCAGCAGTTACTCGAACACTAAAGCAGGCCACACCTTC.

The chain has TRBV5-5 and TRBJ1-3, with 8 nucleotides matching TRBD1. V was clipped by 4 bases and J by 4 bases; unmatched bases: 10. This CDR3 has 16 amino acids. Germline V gives CDR1 SGHKS, CDR2 YYEKEE (reference sequence). This CDR3 reads CASSPYRGMRGNTIYF. The CDR3 DNA reads TGTGCCAGCAGCCCTTACAGGGGGATGAGGGGAAACACCATATATTTT.

V gene TRBV6-5 combines with J gene TRBJ1-1; D call uncertain. The germline V gene has CDR1 MNHEY and CDR2 SVGAGI. The CDR3 length is 13 residues. V lost 2 bases and J lost 0, with 4 bases in between. The CDR3 coding sequence is TGTGCCAGCAGTTACGACATGAACACTGAAGCTTTCTTT. It is translated as CASSYDMNTEAFF.

This chain links TRBV5-4 with TRBJ2-2, with 8 bases that match TRBD1. The V gene's germline CDR1 is SGHNT and CDR2 YYREEE (reference sequence). Germline trimming cut 2 bases from V and 1 base from J; bases unmatched to any gene: 4. This CDR3 comprises 16 residues. This CDR3 reads CASSFTGQGNTGELFF. Here the CDR3 DNA reads TGTGCCAGCAGCTTCACTGGACAGGGGAACACCGGGGAGCTGTTTTTT.

This clone turned up a few times. The chain combines TRBV6-6 with TRBJ1-5, with D unresolved. The CDR3 has 12 residues. Germline V gene lookup returns CDR1 MNHNY and CDR2 SVGAGI (reference sequence). Trimming cost V 6 bases and J 4 bases, with 7 bases left between them. DNA for the CDR3: TGTGCCAGCAGACCCGAAAATCAGCCCCAGCATTTT. The encoded protein is CASRPENQPQHF.

This chain uses TRBV2 with TRBJ1-2, with D unclear. Germline values: CDR1 SNHLY, CDR2 FYNNEI. The CDR3 covers 14 residues. V gave up 2 bases and J gave up 6 bases, with 13 bases separating them. CDR3 nucleotides: TGTGCCAGCAGTGAATCAAAGCACTCCGATGGCTACACCTTC. Its translation: CASSESKHSDGYTF.

DNA of the CDR3: TGTGCTGCCGGGACAGGGACCCATGGGAATCAGCCCCAGCATTTT. Encoded protein: CAAGTGTHGNQPQHF. The chain links TRBV30 to TRBJ1-5, with TRBD1 matching over 9 bases. Germline loops: CDR1 GTSNPN, CDR2 SVGIG (reference sequence). The length of the CDR3 is 15 residues. The whole variable domain, remainder taken from reference TRBV30 and TRBJ1-5, is SQTIHQWPATLVQPVGSPLSLECTVEGTSNPNLYWYRQAAGRGLQLLFYSVGIGQISSEVPQNLSASRPQDRQFILSSKKLLLSDSGFYLCAAGTGTHGNQPQHFGDGTRLSIL.

This clone was found a few times. The J gene is TRBJ2-5, the V gene TRBV7-9, with D hard to call. Germline lookup yields CDR1 SEHNR and CDR2 FQNEAQ (reference sequence). This CDR3 is built from 14 residues. The germline V and J ends were trimmed by 5 bases and 5 bases, with 15 bases remaining between them. Written as DNA, the CDR3 is TGTGCCAGCAGCCCCTCGGGCTCAGCGGAGACCCAGTACTTC. This translates into CASSPSGSAETQYF.

This sequence joins TRBV18 and TRBJ2-3; 10 bases map to TRBD2. The germline CDR1 and CDR2 sequences are KGHSH and LQKENI. V was clipped by 2 bases and J by 3 bases; unmatched bases: 5. This CDR3 is built from 16 residues. DNA for the CDR3: TGTGCCAGCTCACCAACTAGCGGGGCCCCTACAGATACGCAGTATTTT. It is translated as CASSPTSGAPTDTQYF.

V usage is TRBV5-5 and J usage is TRBJ2-1; 8 bases are shared with TRBD2. The CDR3 length is 17 residues. J was trimmed by 0 bases and V by 4 bases; bases with no gene match: 9. Germline loops: CDR1 SGHKS, CDR2 YYEKEE (reference sequence). The CDR3 sequence is CASSPSSGRSSYNEQFF. CDR3 in DNA: TGTGCCAGCAGCCCGTCTAGCGGGCGGAGCTCCTACAATGAGCAGTTCTTC.

This sequence joins TRBV2 and TRBJ2-2, with 7 nucleotides matching TRBD2. After removal of 4 bases from V and 3 bases from J, the junction contained 2 bases not matched to a gene. This CDR3 has 14 residues. CDR1 is SNHLY, CDR2 FYNNEI, per germline. In DNA form, the CDR3 reads TGTGCCAGCAGTGGTCTAGCGGACACCGGGGAGCTGTTTTTT. It yields the protein CASSGLADTGELFF.

This clone was seen more than once but under ten times. J is TRBJ2-3 and V is TRBV15; possibly TRBD1 or TRBD2 for D (6 bases each). Germline-derived CDR1 and CDR2 are LNHNV and YYDKDF (reference sequence). Trimming cost V 4 bases and J 4 bases, with 12 bases left between them. The CDR3 is made up of 14 amino acids. The CDR3 nucleotides are TGTGCCACCAGCAAGGGGGGTGGGGCAGATACGCAGTATTTT. It encodes CATSKGGGADTQYF.